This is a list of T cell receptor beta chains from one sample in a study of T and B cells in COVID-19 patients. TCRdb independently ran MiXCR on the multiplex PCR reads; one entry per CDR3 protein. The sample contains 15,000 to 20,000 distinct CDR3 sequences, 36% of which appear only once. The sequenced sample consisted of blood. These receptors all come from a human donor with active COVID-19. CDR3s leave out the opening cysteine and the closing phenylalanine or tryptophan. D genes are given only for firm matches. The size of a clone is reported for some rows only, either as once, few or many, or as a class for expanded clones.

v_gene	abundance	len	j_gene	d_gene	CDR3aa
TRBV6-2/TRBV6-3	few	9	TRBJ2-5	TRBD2	ASKQGTRQY
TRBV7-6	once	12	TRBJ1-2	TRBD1	ASSLRQGNYGYT
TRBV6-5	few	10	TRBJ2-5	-	ASSPVQETQY
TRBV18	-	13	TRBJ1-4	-	ASSPPSRGGEKLF
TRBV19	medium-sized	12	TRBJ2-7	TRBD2	ASSNQRGLYEQY
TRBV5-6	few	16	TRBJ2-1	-	ASSSIEGGGAPYNEQF
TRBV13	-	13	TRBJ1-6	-	ASTIGGSYNSPLH
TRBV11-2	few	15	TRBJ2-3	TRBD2	ASSEVLFASGEDTQY
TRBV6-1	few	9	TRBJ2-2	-	ASSEAGELF
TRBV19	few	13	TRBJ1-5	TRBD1	ASRPRDREGQPQH
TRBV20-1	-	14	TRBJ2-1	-	SARSPRDRSYNEQF
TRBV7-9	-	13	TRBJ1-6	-	ASSLGGRRHSPLH
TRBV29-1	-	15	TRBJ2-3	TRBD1	SAPGQGMGGGGDTQY
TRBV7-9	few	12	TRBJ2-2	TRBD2	ASSLGLATGELF
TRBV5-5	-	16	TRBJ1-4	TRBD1	ASSLTGFFMATNEKLF
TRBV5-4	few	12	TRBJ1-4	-	ASSFSGANEKLF
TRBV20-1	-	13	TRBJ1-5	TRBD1	SAQGGRGSNQPQH
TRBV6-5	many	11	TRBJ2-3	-	ASSWTPSSTQY
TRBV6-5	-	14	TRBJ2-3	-	ASSYDIFGGAGTQY
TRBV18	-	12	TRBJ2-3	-	ASSPVGRTDTQY
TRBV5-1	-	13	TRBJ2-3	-	ASSLVVGPQDTQY
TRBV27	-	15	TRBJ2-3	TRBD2	ASSPGLAGGPTDTQY
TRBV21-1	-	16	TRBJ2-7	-	ASSWQPKRGQWYYEQY
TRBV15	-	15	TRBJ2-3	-	ATSRGPRRTYTDTQY
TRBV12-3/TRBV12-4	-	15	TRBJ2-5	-	ASRWDRLDLRGETQY
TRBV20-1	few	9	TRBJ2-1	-	SANRNNEQF
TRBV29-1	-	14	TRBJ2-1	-	SFTGTNTGAVNEQF
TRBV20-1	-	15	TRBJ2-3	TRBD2	SARDLERGSGTDTQY
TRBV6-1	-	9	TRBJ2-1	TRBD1	ASSERGQPF
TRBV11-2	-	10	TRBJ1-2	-	ASSLGRTGYT
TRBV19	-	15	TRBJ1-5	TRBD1	ASSRLRDRGSNQPQH
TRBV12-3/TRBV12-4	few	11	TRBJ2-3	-	ASSPIRADTQY
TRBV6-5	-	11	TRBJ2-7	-	AISESAAYEQY
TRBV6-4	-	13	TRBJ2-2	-	ASSDWGGGARELF
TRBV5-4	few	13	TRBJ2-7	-	ASSLGGAQEEKQY
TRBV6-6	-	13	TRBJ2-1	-	ASSGEYPTYNEQF
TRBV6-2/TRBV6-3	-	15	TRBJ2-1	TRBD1	ASSYSRQGAGYNEQF
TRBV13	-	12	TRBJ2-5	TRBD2	ASSPRLAGETQY
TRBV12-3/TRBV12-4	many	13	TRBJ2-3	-	ASSPSGTSGDTQY
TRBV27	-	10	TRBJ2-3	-	ASSFFGDTQY
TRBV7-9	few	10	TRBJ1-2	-	ASSREGHGYT
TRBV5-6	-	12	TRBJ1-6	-	ASSLGGTNSPLH
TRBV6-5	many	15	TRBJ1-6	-	ASSPTGGSGYNSPLH
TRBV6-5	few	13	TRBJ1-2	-	ASSEAWQVNYGYT
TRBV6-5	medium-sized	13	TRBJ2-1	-	ASSYSDGSDNEQF
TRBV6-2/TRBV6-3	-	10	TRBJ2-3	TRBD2	ASKTSVDTQY
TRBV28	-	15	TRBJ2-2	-	ASSLEGLTGNTGELF
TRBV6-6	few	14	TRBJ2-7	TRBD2	ASSYEGGGGSYEQY
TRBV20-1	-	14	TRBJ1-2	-	SATGRLTRVSYGYT